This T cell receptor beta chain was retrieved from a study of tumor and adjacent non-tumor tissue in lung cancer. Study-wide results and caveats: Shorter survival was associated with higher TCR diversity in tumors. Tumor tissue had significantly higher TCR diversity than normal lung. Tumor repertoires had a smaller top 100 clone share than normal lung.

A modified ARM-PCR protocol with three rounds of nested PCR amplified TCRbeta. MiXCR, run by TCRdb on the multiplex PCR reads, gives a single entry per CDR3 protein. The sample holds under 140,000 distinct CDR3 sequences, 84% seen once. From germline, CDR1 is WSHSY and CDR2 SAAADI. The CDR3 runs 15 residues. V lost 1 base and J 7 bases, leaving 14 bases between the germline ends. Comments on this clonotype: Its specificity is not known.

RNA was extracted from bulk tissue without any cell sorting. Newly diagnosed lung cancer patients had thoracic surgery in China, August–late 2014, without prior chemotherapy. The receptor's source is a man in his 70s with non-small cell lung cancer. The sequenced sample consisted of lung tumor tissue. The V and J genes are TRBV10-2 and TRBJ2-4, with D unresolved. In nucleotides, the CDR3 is TGCGCCAGCAGTGAGTATTGCGACCTGCGGAACATTCAGTACTTC. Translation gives CASSEYCDLRNIQYF.